The T cell receptor (beta chain) under discussion was sequenced for a study of shared clonotypes between healthy human individuals. Study information: The plates for each donor numbered three CD4 naive, three CD4 memory, two CD8 naive and one CD8 memory. General observations from the study: The diversity represented, both genetic and in exposure history, was limited by few donors.

Losses at the gene ends were 3 bases for V and 2 bases for J; bases not matched to a gene: 9. The CDR3 is made up of 16 amino acids. Germline V gene sequence: CDR1 SGDLS, CDR2 YYNGEE. An assay was performed, and its level was deep. Clones were sequenced by immunoSEQ multiplex PCR, and TCRdb holds only the in-frame ones, with some missing. The data show some 1,100,000 clones, 70% to 80% seen once. Details on this clone: Its antigen is unidentified.

Subsets obtained from CD4+ cells comprised CD45RA+ naive and CD45RA-negative memory cells. The TCR originated in a man aged 18 to 30 in good health. Some clones in this sample may be carry-over from other donors' samples. The sequencing sample was made of memory CD4+ T cells from PBMCs. Subset meaning: CD45RA-negative fraction. This sequence joins TRBV9 and TRBJ2-5; the match to TRBD2 covers 8 bases. The CDR3 nucleotides are TGTGCCAGCAGCGCCCTAGTACTAGCGGCGCAAGAGACCCAGTACTTC. This codes for CASSALVLAAQETQYF.